A single sample gave rise to the 2 T cell receptor beta chains below, sequenced in a study of CD8+ T cells in alopecia areata (dated 2018 in TCRdb). The library was built by means of the immunoSEQ multiplex PCR assay. RNA was extracted from all samples and reverse transcribed into cDNA as template for TCR sequencing. As stored in TCRdb, this immuneACCESS dataset retains in-frame rearrangements with V and J assigned. A fraction of the clones does not appear; measured against another copy, unresolved V genes explain less than half of the discrepancy, and the remainder lacks a known reason. In this sample the table shows 200,000 to 250,000 clones, 50% to 65% of which occur a single time. The ten top clones hold under 0.5% of the sample. The time point label for this specimen denotes: baseline before oral tofacitinib. The input for sequencing was CD4+ T cells sorted from blood, taken at week 0. Receptors were obtained from a human donor with alopecia areata.

The chain combines TRBV11-2 with TRBJ2-7; possibly TRBD1 for D (6 bases). This CDR3 has 14 amino acids. Germline V CDR1 and CDR2: SGHAT, FQNNGV. Trimming pared 1 base from V and 3 bases from J, leaving 10 bases between. CDR3 coding DNA: TGTGCCAGCAGCTTAGTCGGACAGTTCTACGAGCAGTACTTC. Translating it yields CASSLVGQFYEQYF.

This clone occurred a few times. The chain has TRBV30 and TRBJ1-1; D may be TRBD1 (5 bases). CDR3 length: 13 amino acids. V was cut by 5 bases and J by 5 bases, with 15 bases left in between. Per the germline V gene, CDR1 is GTSNPN and CDR2 is SVGIG (reference sequence). The CDR3 region has the DNA TGTGCCTGGTACCCCCTCGGGGGAACTGAAGCTTTCTTT. It yields the protein CAWYPLGGTEAFF.